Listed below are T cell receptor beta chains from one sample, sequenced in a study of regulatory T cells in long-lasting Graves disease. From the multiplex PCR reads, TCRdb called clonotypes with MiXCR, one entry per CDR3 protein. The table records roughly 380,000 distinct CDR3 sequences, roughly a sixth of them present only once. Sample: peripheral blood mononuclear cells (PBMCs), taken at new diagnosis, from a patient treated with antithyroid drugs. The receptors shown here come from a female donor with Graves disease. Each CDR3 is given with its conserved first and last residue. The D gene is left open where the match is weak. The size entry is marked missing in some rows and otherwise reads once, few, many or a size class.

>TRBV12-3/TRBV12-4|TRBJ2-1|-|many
CANKRGAGDEQFF
TGTGCCAACAAACGGGGGGCGGGAGATGAGCAGTTCTTC
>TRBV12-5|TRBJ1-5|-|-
CASGLVIGEFGQPQHF
TGTGCTAGTGGTTTGGTAATAGGGGAATTTGGACAGCCCCAGCATTTT
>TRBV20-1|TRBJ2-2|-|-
CSARRSGEVNTGELFF
TGCAGTGCTAGGAGGAGCGGCGAGGTGAATACCGGGGAGCTGTTTTTT
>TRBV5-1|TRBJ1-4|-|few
CASSRLGPGPATNEKLFF
TGCGCCAGCAGCCGACTAGGCCCGGGGCCAGCAACTAATGAAAAACTGTTTTTT
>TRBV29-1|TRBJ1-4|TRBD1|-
CSVASLGTEEKLFF
TGCAGCGTTGCGTCTTTAGGGACAGAAGAAAAACTGTTTTTT
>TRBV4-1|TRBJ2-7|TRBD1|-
CASSQTSTGGAVEQYF
TGCGCCAGCAGCCAAACTTCTACAGGGGGCGCGGTCGAGCAGTACTTC
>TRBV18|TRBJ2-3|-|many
CASSPGLVDTQYF
TGTGCCAGCTCACCAGGGCTTGTGGATACGCAGTATTTT
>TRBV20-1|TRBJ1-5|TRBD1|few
CSASRIGQGTHQPQHF
TGCAGTGCTAGCAGAATAGGACAGGGGACCCATCAGCCCCAGCATTTT
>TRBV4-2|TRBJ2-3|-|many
CASSQRSRLGPPDTQYF
TGTGCCAGCAGCCAACGGTCTCGCCTAGGCCCCCCAGATACGCAGTATTTT
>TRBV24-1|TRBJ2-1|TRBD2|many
CATSDHSSGGYNEQFF
TGTGCCACCAGTGATCATTCTAGCGGGGGATACAATGAGCAGTTCTTC
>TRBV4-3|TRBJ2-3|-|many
CASSQDSPISTDTQYF
TGTGCCAGCAGCCAAGATTCCCCGATTAGCACAGATACGCAGTATTTT
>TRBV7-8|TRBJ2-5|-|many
CASSPTSPWEAQYF
TGTGCCAGCAGCCCGACTTCCCCCTGGGAGGCCCAGTACTTC
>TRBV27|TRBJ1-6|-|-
CASSSQTGYNSPLHF
TGTGCCAGCAGTTCACAGACAGGCTATAATTCACCCCTCCACTTT
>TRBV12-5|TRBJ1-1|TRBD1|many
CASGLVVSMGQTYTEAFF
TGTGCTAGTGGTTTGGTAGTCTCGATGGGACAGACATACACTGAAGCTTTCTTT
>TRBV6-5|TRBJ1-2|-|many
CASSYSITDNYGYTF
TGTGCCAGCAGTTACTCGATAACCGATAACTATGGCTACACCTTC
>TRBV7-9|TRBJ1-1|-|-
CASSLVRLPNTEAFF
TGTGCCAGCAGCTTGGTGCGGCTCCCGAACACTGAAGCTTTCTTT
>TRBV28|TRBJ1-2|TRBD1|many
CASSTTGDYGYTF
TGTGCCAGCAGCACGACAGGGGACTATGGCTACACCTTC
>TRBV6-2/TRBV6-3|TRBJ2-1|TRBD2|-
CASRKTGTSLLYNEQFF
TGTGCCAGCAGAAAGACCGGGACTAGCCTTCTCTACAATGAGCAGTTCTTC
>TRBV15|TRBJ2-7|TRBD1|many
CATSRDWVGQNSYEQYF
TGTGCCACCAGCAGAGATTGGGTGGGACAGAACTCCTACGAGCAGTACTTC
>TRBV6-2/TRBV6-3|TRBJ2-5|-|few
CASSPTGTEETQYF
TGTGCCAGCAGTCCTACCGGGACGGAAGAGACCCAGTACTTC
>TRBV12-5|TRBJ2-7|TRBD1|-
CASGPRDSTYEQYF
TGTGCTAGTGGACCCCGGGACAGTACCTACGAGCAGTACTTC
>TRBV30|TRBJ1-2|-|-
CAWSGFLRDTLHYGYTF
TGTGCCTGGAGTGGATTTTTGCGGGACACCCTACACTATGGCTACACCTTC